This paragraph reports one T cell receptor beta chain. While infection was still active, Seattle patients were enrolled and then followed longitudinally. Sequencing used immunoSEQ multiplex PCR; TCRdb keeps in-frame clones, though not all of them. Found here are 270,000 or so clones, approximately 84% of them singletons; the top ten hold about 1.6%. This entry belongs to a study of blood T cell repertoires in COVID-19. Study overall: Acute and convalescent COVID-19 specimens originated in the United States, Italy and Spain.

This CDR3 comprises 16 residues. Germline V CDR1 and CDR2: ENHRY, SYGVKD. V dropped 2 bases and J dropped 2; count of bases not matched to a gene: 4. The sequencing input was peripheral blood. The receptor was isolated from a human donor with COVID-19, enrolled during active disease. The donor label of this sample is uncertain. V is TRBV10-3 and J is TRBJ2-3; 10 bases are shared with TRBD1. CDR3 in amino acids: CAISEGGTGATDTQYF. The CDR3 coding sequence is TGTGCCATCAGTGAGGGAGGGACAGGGGCCACAGATACGCAGTATTTT.